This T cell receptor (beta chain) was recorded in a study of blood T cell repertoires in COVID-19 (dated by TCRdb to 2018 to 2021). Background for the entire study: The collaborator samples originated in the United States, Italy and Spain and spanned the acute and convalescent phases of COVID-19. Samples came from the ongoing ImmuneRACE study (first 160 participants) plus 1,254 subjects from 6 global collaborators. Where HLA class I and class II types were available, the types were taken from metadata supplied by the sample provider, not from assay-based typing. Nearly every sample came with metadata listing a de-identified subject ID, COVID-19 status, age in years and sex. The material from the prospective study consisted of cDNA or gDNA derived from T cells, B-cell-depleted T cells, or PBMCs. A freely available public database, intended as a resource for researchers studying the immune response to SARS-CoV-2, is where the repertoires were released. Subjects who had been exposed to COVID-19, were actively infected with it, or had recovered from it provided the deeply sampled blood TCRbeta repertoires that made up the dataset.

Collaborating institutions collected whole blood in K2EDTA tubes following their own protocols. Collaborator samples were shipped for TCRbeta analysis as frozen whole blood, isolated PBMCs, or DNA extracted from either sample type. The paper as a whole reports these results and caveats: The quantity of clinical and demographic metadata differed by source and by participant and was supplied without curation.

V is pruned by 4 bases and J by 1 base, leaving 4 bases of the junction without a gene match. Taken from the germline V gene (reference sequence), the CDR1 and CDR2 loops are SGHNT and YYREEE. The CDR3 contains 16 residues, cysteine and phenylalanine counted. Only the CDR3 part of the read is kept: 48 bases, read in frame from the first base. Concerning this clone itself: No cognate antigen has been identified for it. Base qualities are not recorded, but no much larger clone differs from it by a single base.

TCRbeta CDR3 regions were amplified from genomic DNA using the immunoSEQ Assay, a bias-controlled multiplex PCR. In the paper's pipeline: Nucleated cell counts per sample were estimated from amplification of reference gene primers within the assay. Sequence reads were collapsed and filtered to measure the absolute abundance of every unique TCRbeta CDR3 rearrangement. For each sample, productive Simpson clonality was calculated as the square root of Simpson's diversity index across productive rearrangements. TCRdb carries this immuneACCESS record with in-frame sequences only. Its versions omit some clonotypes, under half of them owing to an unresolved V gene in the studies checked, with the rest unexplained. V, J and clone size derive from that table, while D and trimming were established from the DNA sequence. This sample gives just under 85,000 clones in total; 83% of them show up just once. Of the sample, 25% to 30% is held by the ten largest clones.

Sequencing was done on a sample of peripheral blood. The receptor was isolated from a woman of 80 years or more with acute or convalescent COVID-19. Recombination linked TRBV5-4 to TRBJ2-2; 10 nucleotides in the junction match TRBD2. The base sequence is TGTGCCAGCAGCCCGCGACTAGCGGGGAACACCGGGGAGCTGTTTTTT. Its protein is CASSPRLAGNTGELFF. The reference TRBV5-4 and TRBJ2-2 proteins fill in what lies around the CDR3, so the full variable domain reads ETGVTQSPTHLIKTRGQQVTLRCSSQSGHNTVSWYQQALGQGPQFIFQYYREEENGRGNFPPRFSGLQFPNYSSELNVNALELDDSALYLCASSPRLAGNTGELFFGEGSRLTVL.